The clone carrying this T cell receptor (beta chain) was observed a handful of times. Its antigen is still unknown. Patients having uncontrolled infection, another autoimmune disease, pregnancy or lactation were not included. From RNA transcripts, TCR beta CDR3 regions were amplified. The TCR CDR3 was amplified in a first-round RT-PCR using the HTBI primer set. TCRdb redid the calling of the multiplex PCR reads with MiXCR, one entry per CDR3 protein. This sample has nearly 600,000 distinct CDR3 sequences, with over 12% found just once. The sample belongs to a study of T cells in Graves' hyperthyroidism and ophthalmopathy. Whole-study context: Prior to any treatment, at the point of initial diagnosis, peripheral blood was collected.

This CDR3 contains 14 residues. Germline-derived CDR1 and CDR2 are ENHRY and SYGVKD. Germline trimming cut 4 bases from V and 7 bases from J; bases unmatched to any gene: 4. Findings and caveats of the study: Most thyroid clonotypes expanded above 0.001 were also detected in blood.

This TCR derives from a woman aged 18-29 years with Graves' ophthalmopathy. The V call is TRBV10-3, the J call TRBJ1-6, with 7 bases identical to TRBD1. Sequencing was carried out using blood. The chain's CDR3 is CAISAGQQNSPLHF. DNA of the CDR3: TGTGCCATCAGTGCGGGACAGCAAAATTCACCCCTCCACTTT.